This T cell receptor beta chain was recovered during a study of cytomegalovirus exposure and HLA in healthy donors. Overall study results and limits: Being productive about 87% or about 30% of the time was typical of most TCR beta V segments in an earlier analysis. An assumption of roughly uniform sequencing depth across donors underlay the presence/absence analyses.

Trimming took off 3 bases at V and 5 bases at J, with 14 bases between the two ends. CDR3 size: 13 residues. Germline assignment: CDR1 GTSNPN and CDR2 SVGIG (reference sequence). The PCR employed 60 Vbeta primers together with 13 Jbeta primers. The repertoire was sequenced with immunoSEQ multiplex PCR; TCRdb's copy has only in-frame clones and lacks some. The table includes about 94,000 clones, roughly 80% detected once. With regard to this clone: The antigen is not known.

The receptor was isolated from a human donor in good health. Sequenced: PBMCs. The V gene is TRBV30, the J gene TRBJ2-7, with TRBD1 as a possible D gene (6 bases). CDR3 coding DNA: TGTGCCTGGAGAAGAGTGGACAGCAACGAGCAGTACTTC. As protein: CAWRRVDSNEQYF.